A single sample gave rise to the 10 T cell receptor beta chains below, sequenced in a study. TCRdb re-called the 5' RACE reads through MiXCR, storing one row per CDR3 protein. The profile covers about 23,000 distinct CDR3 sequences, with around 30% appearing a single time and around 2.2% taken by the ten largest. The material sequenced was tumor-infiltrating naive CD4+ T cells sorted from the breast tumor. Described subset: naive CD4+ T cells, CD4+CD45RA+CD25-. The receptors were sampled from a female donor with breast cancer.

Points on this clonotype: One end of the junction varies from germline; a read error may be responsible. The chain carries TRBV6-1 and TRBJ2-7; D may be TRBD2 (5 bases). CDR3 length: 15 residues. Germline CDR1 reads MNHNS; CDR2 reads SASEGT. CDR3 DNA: TGTGCCGGCAGGCTTCAACCTCAGGTAGGACTCGAGCAGTACTTC. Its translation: CAGRLQPQVGLEQYF.

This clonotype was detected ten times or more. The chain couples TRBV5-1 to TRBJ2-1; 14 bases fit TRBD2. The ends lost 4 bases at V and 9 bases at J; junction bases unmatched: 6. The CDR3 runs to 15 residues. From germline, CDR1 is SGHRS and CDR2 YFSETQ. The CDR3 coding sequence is TGCGCCAGCAGCCCGACTAGCGGGAGGGAAAGTGAGCAGTTCTTC. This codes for CASSPTSGRESEQFF.

The CDR3 DNA follows: TGTGCCACCAGTGATCCGAGGGAAACTAGCACGGTCACAGATACGCAGTATTTT. The encoded protein is CATSDPRETSTVTDTQYF. This chain links TRBV24-1 with TRBJ2-3; possibly TRBD2 for D (6 bases). The length of the CDR3 is 18 residues. Germline CDR1 and CDR2: KGHDR and SFDVKD. Trimming shortened V by 3 bases and J by 2 bases, and 20 bases separated the two germline ends.

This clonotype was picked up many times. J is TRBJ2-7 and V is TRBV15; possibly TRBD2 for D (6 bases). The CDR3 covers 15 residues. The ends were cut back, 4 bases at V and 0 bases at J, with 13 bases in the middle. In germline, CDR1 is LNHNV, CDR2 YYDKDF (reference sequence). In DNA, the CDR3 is TGTGCCACCAGCAAAGGGAAGGAGGGCTCCTACGAGCAGTACTTC. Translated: CATSKGKEGSYEQYF.

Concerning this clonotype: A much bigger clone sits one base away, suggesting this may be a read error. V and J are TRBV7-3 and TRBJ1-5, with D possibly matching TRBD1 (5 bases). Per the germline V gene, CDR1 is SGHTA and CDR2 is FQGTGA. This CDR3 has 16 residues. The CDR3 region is CANSYTPGGTSQPQHF. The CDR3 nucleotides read TGTGCCAACAGCTATACCCCCGGGGGGACGAGTCAGCCCCAGCATTTT.

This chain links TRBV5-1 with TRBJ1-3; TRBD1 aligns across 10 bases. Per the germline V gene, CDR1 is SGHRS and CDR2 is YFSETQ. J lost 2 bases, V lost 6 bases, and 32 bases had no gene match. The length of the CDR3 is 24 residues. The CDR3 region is CASTLGGASTEASFGQGAGNTIYF. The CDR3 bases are TGCGCCAGCACCCTGGGGGGTGCAAGCACTGAAGCTTCCTTTGGACAGGGGGCTGGAAACACCATATATTTT.

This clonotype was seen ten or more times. The DNA for the CDR3 is TGCGCCAGCAGCTTGGCGGGACAGCCGAACACTGAAGCTTTCTTT. Protein sequence: CASSLAGQPNTEAFF. The gene calls are TRBV5-1 and TRBJ1-1; 7 nucleotides line up with TRBD1. V trimming: 0 bases; J trimming: 1 base; junction bases outside the gene matches: 3. CDR1 is SGHRS, CDR2 YFSETQ, per germline. The CDR3 is made up of 15 amino acids. Complete variable domain (other parts from reference TRBV5-1 and TRBJ1-1): KAGVTQTPRYLIKTRGQQVTLSCSPISGHRSVSWYQQTPGQGLQFLFEYFSETQRNKGNFPGRFSGRQFSNSRSEMNVSTLELGDSALYLCASSLAGQPNTEAFFGQGTRLTVV.

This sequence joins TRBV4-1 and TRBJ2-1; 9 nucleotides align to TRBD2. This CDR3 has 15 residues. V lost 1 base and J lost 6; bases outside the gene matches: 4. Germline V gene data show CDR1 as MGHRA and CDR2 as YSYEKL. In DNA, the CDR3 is TGCGCCAGCAGCCAAGCGAGACTAGCGGTCAATGAGCAGTTCTTC. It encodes CASSQARLAVNEQFF.

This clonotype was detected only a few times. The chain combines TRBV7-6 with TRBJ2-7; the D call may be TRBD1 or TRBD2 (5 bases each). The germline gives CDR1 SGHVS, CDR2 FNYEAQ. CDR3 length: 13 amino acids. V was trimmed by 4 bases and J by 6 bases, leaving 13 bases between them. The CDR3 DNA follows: TGTGCCAGCAGCTCGTTTGAGGGGAGCGAGCAGTACTTC. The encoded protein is CASSSFEGSEQYF. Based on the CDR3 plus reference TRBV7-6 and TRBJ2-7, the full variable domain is GAGVSQSPRYKVTKRGQDVALRCDPISGHVSLYWYRQALGQGPEFLTYFNYEAQQDKSGLPNDRFSAERPEGSISTLTIQRTEQRDSAMYRCASSSFEGSEQYFGPGTRLTVT.

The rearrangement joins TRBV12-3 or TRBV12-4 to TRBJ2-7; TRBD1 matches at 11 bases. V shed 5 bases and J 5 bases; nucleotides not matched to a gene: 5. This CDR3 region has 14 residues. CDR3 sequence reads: CASSKDRGHDEQYF. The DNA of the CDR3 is TGTGCCAGCAGTAAGGACAGGGGGCATGACGAGCAGTACTTC.